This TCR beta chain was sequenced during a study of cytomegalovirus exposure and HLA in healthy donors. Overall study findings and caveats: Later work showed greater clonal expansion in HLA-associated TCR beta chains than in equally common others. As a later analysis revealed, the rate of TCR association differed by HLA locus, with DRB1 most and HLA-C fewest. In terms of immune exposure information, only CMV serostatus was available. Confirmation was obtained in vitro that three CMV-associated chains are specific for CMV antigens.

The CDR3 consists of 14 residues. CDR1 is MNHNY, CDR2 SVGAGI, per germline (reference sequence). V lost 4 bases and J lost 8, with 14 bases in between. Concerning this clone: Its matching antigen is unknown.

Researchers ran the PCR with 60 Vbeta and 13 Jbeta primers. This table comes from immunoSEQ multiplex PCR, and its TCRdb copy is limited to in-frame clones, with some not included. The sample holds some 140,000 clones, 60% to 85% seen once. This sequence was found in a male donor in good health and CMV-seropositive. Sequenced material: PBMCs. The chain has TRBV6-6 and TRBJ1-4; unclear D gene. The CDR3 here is CASSSPREIEKLFF. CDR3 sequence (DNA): TGTGCCAGCAGTTCACCCCGGGAAATCGAAAAACTGTTTTTT.